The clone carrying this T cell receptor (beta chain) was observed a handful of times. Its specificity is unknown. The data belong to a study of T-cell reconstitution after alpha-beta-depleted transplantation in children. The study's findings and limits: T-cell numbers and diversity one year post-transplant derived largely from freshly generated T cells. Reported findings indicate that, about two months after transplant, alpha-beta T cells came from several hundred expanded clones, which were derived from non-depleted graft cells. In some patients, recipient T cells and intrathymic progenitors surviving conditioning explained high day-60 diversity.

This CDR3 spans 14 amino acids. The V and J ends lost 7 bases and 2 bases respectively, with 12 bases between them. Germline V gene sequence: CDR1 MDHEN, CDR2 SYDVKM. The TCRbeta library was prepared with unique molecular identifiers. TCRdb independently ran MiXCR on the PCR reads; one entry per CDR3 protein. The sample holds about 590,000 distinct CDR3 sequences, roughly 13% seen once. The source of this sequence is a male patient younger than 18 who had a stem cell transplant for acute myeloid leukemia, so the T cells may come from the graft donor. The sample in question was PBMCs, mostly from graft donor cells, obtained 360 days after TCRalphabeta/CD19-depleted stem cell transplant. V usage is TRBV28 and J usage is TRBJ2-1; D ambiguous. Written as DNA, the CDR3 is TGTGCCAGCACCCCCCCCGGACCCTACAATGAGCAGTTCTTC. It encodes CASTPPGPYNEQFF.